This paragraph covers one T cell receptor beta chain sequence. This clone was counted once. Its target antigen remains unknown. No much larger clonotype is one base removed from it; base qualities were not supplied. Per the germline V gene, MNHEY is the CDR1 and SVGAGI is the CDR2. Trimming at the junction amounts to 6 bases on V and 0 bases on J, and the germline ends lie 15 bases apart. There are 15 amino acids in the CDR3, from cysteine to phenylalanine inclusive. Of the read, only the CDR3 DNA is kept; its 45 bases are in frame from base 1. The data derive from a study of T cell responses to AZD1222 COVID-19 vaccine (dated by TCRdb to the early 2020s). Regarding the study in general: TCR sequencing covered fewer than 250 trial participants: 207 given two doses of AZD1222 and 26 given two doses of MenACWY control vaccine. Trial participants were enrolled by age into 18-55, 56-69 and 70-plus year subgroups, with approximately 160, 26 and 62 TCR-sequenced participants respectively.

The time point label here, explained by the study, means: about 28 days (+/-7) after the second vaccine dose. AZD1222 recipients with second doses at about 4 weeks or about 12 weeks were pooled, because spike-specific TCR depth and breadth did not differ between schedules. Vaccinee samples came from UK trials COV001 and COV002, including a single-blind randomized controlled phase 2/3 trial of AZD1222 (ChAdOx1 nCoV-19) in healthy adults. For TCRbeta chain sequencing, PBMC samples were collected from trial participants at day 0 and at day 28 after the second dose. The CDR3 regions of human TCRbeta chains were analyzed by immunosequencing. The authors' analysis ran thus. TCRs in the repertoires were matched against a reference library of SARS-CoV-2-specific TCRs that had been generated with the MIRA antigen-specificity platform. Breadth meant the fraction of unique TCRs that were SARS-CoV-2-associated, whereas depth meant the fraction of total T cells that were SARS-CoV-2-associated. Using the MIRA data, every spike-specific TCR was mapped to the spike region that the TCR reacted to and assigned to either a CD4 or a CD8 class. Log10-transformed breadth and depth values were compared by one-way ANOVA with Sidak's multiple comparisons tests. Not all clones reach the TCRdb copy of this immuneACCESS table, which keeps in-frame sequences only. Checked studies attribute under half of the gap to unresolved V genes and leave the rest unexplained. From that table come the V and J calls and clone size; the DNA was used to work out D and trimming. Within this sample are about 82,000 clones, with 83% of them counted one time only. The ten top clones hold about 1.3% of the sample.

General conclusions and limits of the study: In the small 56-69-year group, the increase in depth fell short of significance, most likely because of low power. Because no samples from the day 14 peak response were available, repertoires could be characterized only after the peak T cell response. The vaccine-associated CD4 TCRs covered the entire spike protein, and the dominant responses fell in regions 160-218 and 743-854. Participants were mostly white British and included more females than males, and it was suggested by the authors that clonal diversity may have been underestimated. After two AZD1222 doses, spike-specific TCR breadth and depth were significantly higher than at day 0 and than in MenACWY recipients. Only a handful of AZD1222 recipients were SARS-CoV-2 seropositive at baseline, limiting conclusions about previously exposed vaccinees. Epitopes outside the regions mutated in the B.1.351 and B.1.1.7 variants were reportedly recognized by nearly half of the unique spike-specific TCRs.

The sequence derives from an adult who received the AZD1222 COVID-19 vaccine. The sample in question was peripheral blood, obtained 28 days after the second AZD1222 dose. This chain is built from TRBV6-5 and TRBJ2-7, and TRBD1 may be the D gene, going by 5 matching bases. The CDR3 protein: CASRPEGASSYEQYF. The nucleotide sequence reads TGTGCCAGCAGGCCTGAAGGGGCGTCCTCCTACGAGCAGTACTTC.